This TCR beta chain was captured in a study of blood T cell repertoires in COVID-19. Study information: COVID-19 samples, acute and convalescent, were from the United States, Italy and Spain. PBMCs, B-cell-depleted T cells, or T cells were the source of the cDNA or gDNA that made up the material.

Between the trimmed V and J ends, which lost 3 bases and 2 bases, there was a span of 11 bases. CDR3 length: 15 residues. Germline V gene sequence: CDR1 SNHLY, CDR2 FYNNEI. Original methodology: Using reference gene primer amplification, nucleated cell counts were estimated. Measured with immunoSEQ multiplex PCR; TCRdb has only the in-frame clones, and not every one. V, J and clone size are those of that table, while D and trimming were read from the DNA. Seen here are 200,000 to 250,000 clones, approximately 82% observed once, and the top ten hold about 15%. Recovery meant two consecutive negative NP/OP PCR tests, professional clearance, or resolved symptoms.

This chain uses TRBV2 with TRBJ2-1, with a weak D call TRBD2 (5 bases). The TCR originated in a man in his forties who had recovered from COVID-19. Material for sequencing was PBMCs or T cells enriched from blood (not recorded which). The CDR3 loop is CASSEPGYPYNEQFF. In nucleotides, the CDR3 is TGTGCCAGCAGTGAGCCGGGATATCCCTACAATGAGCAGTTCTTC.